The 9 T cell receptor beta chains reported below all come from one sample, sequenced in a study of cytomegalovirus exposure and HLA in healthy donors. Researchers ran the PCR with 60 Vbeta and 13 Jbeta primers. The data were produced by immunoSEQ multiplex PCR, yet TCRdb's version contains in-frame clones alone and is incomplete. The sample includes approximately 110,000 clones, 80% seen only once; the top ten take 0.2% to 0.3%. Sequences were obtained from PBMCs. The source of these receptors is a man in his fifties in good health and CMV-seronegative.

The rearrangement joins TRBV6-1 to TRBJ1-6; no clear D gene. Germline loops: CDR1 MNHNS, CDR2 SASEGT. The CDR3 is 14 residues long. The V gene lost 8 bases and the J gene lost 9 bases, with 17 bases spanning the gap. CDR3 region: CASRTAPSGSPLHF. The DNA of the CDR3 is TGTGCCAGCCGCACCGCCCCCTCCGGTTCACCCCTCCACTTT.

CDR3 loop: CASSVTSGYNEQFF. The DNA for the CDR3 is TGTGCCAGCAGCGTAACTAGCGGATACAATGAGCAGTTCTTC. The chain recombines TRBV9 with TRBJ2-1, with TRBD2 matching over 8 bases. There are 14 residues in the CDR3. Germline loops: CDR1 SGDLS, CDR2 YYNGEE. Trimming cost V 1 base and J 4 bases; bases outside gene matches: 1.

This chain connects TRBV4-1 to TRBJ2-5, with D perhaps TRBD2 (6 bases). The DNA end favors TRBJ2-7, so the J call may be wrong. The CDR3 sequence is 15 residues long. Germline V gene data show CDR1 as MGHRA and CDR2 as YSYEKL. CDR3 protein: CASSPRGSGPYEQYF. As DNA, the CDR3 is TGCGCCAGCAGCCCGAGGGGTAGCGGCCCCTACGAGCAGTACTTC.

V is TRBV2 and J is TRBJ2-7; D is unclear. This CDR3 is built from 11 residues. Trimming removed 8 bases at V and 4 bases at J, with 9 bases between. Per the germline V gene, CDR1 is SNHLY and CDR2 is FYNNEI. Here the CDR3 reads CASSLQYEQYF. The CDR3 DNA follows: TGTGCCAGCTCTCTCCAGTACGAGCAGTACTTC.

The chain carries TRBV7-8 and TRBJ1-6; 8 bases fit TRBD1. The CDR3 consists of 15 residues. V trimming: 5 bases; J trimming: 5 bases; junction bases outside the gene matches: 5. In germline, CDR1 is SGHVS, CDR2 FQNEAQ. CDR3 coding DNA: TGTGCCAGCAGCCAGGGACAGGCTGATAATTCACCCCTCCACTTT. Its translation: CASSQGQADNSPLHF.

This clone showed up just once. This rearrangement joins TRBV6-1 to TRBJ2-3; D is undetermined. The CDR3 loop spans 12 amino acids. Between the trimmed V and J ends, which lost 8 bases and 2 bases, there was a span of 8 bases. The germline V gene encodes CDR1 MNHNS and CDR2 SASEGT. CDR3 coding DNA: TGTGCCAGCTCCGAGGCCACAGATACGCAGTATTTT. This codes for CASSEATDTQYF.

The chain employs TRBV30 and TRBJ2-6, with D possibly matching TRBD1 (6 bases). With 4 bases removed from V and 1 base from J, the gap between germline ends came to 23 bases. The CDR3 is 19 residues long. Germline CDR1 and CDR2: GTSNPN and SVGIG (reference sequence). CDR3 amino acids: CAWTSRGIFRGSGANVLTF. The CDR3 nucleotides are TGTGCCTGGACGAGTAGGGGGATTTTTCGAGGATCTGGGGCCAACGTCCTGACTTTC.

V and J are TRBV4-3 and TRBJ1-3, with 11 positions matching TRBD1. This CDR3 contains 16 residues. Per the germline V gene, CDR1 is LGHNA and CDR2 is YSLEER. The V and J ends lost 4 bases and 2 bases, in that order; junction bases with no gene match: 4. The CDR3 loop reads CASSREDRGPGNTIYF. The CDR3 nucleotides read TGCGCCAGCAGCCGAGAGGACAGGGGGCCTGGAAACACCATATATTTT.

The V and J genes are TRBV4-3 and TRBJ1-2; no firm D call. V was cut by 0 bases and J by 7 bases, with 18 bases left in between. The CDR3 totals 16 residues. Germline CDR1 and CDR2: LGHNA and YSLEER. The CDR3 sequence is CASSQDSWTGSCGYTF. The CDR3 nucleotides are TGCGCCAGCAGCCAAGATAGTTGGACGGGGAGTTGTGGCTACACCTTC.